The present T cell receptor beta chain was sequenced within a study of PD-L1 blockade in urothelial cancer. Germline CDR1 is SGHTA and CDR2 is FQGNSA. V gave up 4 bases and J gave up 2 bases; unmatched junction bases: 7. This CDR3 is built from 15 residues. Measured with immunoSEQ multiplex PCR; TCRdb has only the in-frame clones, and not every one. This sample has tens of thousands of clones, with nearly 90% found just once. Time point in this sample: pretreatment peripheral blood. This receptor was identified in a man between 60 and 75 years old with urothelial cancer. The source was PBMCs, collected around atezolizumab (anti-PD-L1) treatment. This chain joins TRBV7-2 and TRBJ2-7, with 8 bases matching TRBD2. CDR3 sequence reads: CASSSTRGGPYEQYF. The CDR3 DNA sequence: TGTGCCAGCAGCTCCACCCGGGGGGGGCCCTACGAGCAGTACTTC. Full variable domain (missing parts from reference TRBV7-2 and TRBJ2-7): GAGVSQSPSNKVTEKGKDVELRCDPISGHTALYWYRQSLGQGLEFLIYFQGNSAPDKSGLPSDRFSAERTGGSVSTLTIQRTQQEDSAVYLCASSSTRGGPYEQYFGPGTRLTVT.